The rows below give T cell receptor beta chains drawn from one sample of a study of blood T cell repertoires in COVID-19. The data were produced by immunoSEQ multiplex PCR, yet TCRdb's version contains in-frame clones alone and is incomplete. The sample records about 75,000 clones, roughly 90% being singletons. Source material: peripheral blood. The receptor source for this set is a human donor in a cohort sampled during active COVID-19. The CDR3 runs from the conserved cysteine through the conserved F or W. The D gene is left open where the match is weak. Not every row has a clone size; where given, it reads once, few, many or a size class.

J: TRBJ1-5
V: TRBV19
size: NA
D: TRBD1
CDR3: CASSPTGVSNQPQHF
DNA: TGTGCCAGTAGCCCGACAGGGGTGAGCAATCAGCCCCAGCATTTT

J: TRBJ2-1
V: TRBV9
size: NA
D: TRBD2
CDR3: CASSVEGTSGEQFF
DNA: TGTGCCAGCAGCGTGGAGGGGACTAGCGGGGAGCAGTTCTTC

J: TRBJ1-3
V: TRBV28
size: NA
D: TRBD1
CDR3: CASSSGQGVSGNTIYF
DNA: TGTGCCAGCAGTTCAGGACAGGGAGTCTCTGGAAACACCATATATTTT

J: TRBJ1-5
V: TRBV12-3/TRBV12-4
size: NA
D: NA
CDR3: CASRSTNQPQHF
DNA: TGTGCCAGCAGGTCCACTAATCAGCCCCAGCATTTT

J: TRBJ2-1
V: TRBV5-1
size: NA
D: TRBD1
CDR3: CASSTGQANEQFF
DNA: TGCGCCAGCAGCACCGGACAGGCCAATGAGCAGTTCTTC

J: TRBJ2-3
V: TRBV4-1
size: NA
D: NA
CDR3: CASSQTSRGRSLADTQYF
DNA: TGCGCCAGCAGCCAAACCTCCAGGGGTCGGAGCTTAGCAGATACGCAGTATTTT

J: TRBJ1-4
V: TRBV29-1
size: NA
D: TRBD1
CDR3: CSARQGASNEKLFF
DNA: TGCAGCGCGCGACAGGGGGCCTCGAATGAAAAACTGTTTTTT

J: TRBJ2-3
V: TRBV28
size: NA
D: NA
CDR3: CASTPQGRVQADTQYF
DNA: TGTGCCAGCACCCCGCAGGGCAGGGTTCAAGCAGATACGCAGTATTTT

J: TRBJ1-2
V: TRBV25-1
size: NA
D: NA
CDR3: CASSGGRANYGYTF
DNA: TGTGCCAGCAGTGGAGGGAGAGCTAACTATGGCTACACCTTC

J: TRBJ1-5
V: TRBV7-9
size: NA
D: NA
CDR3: CASSFDQGSNQPQHF
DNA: TGTGCCAGCAGCTTTGATCAGGGAAGCAATCAGCCCCAGCATTTT

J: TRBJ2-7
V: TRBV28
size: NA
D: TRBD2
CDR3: CASSSVAGGQYEQYF
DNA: TGTGCCAGCAGTTCGGTAGCGGGAGGGCAGTACGAGCAGTACTTC

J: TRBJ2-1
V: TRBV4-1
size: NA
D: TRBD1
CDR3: CASSQVTGGYDEQFF
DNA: TGCGCCAGCAGCCAAGTTACAGGGGGGTACGATGAGCAGTTCTTC

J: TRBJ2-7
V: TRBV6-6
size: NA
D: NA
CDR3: CASSPGNRQQYF
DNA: TGTGCCAGCAGCCCAGGGAACCGGCAGCAGTACTTC

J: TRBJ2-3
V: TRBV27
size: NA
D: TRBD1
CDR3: CASSLRDRGTDTQYF
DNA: TGTGCCAGCAGTTTACGAGACAGGGGAACAGATACGCAGTATTTT

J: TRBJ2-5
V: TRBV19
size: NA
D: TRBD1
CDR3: CASSIELSRRGETQYF
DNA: TGTGCCAGTAGTATAGAACTTTCCCGCAGGGGGGAGACCCAGTACTTC

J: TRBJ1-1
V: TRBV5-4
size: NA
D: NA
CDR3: CASAARQGNTEAFF
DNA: TGTGCCAGCGCCGCCCGGCAGGGGAACACTGAAGCTTTCTTT

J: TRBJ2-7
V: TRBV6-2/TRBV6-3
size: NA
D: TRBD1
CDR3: CASSLTGGQAYSYEQYF
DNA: TGTGCCAGCAGCTTGACAGGGGGCCAGGCTTACTCCTACGAGCAGTACTTC

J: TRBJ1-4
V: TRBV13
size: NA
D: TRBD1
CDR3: CASSYAKGTGVEKLFF
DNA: TGTGCCAGCAGCTACGCGAAAGGGACAGGGGTTGAAAAACTGTTTTTT

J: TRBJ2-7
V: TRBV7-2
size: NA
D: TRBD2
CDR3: CASSLSGRVSYEQYF
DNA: TGTGCCAGCAGCTTAAGCGGGAGGGTTTCCTACGAGCAGTACTTC

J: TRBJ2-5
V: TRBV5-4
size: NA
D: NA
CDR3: CASSLAKLGGKRETQYF
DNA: TGTGCCAGCAGCTTGGCCAAATTGGGCGGGAAGAGGGAGACCCAGTACTTC

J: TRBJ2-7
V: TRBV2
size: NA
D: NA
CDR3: CASSARPTTGFFYEQYF
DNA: TGTGCCAGCAGTGCGCGCCCTACGACGGGATTCTTCTACGAGCAGTACTTC

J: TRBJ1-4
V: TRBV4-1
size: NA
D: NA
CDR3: CASSQDWTIGGKLFF
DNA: TGCGCCAGCAGCCAAGATTGGACGATCGGAGGAAAACTGTTTTTT

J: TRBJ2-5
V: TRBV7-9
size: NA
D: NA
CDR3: CASSPSYGQLSETQYF
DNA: TGTGCCAGCAGCCCCTCCTATGGACAGCTTTCTGAGACCCAGTACTTC

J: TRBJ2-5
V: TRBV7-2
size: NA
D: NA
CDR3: CASRRGGSAIQETQYF
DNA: TGTGCCAGCAGACGTGGGGGGAGCGCTATCCAAGAGACCCAGTACTTC

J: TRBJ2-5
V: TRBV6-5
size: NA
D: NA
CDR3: CASVGVSETQYF
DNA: TGTGCCAGCGTCGGGGTTTCGGAGACCCAGTACTTC

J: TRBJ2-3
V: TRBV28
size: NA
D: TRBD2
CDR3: CASSLGGRSDTQYF
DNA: TGTGCCAGCAGTTTGGGCGGGAGGTCCGATACGCAGTATTTT

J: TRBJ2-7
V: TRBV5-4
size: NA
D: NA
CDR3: CASSLGPLLVRYEQYF
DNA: TGTGCCAGCAGCTTGGGACCCTTACTAGTGCGCTACGAGCAGTACTTC

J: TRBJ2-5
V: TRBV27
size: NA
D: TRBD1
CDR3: CASSSGTGGRETQYF
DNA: TGTGCCAGCAGTTCCGGGACAGGGGGACGAGAGACCCAGTACTTC

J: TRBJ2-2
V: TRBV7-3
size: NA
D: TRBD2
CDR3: CASSFTSGGTGELFF
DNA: TGTGCCAGCAGCTTTACTAGCGGCGGCACCGGGGAGCTGTTTTTT

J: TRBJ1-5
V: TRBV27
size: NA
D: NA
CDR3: CASRGTPRSSQPQHF
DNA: TGTGCCAGCAGAGGGACACCTAGAAGCAGTCAGCCCCAGCATTTT

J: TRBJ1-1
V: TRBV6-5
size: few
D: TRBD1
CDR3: CASSYVDRGTEAFF
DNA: TGTGCCAGCAGTTACGTCGACAGGGGCACTGAAGCTTTCTTT

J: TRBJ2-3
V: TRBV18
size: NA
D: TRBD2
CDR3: CASPPSGSSTDTQYF
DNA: TGTGCCAGCCCGCCTAGCGGGAGTAGCACAGATACGCAGTATTTT

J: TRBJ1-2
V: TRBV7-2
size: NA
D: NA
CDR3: CASSFGLNYGYTF
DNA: TGTGCCAGCAGCTTTGGACTAAACTATGGCTACACCTTC